This TCR beta chain was profiled in a study of blood T cell repertoires in COVID-19. At the level of the study: Samples taken during acute and convalescent COVID-19 were collected in the United States, Italy and Spain. PBMCs, B-cell-depleted T cells, or T cells provided the cDNA or gDNA that made up the material.

The V gene's germline CDR1 is SGHTA and CDR2 FQGTGA. There are 15 residues in the CDR3. After removal of 5 bases from V and 1 base from J, the junction contained 4 bases not matched to a gene. Source study methods: Cell counts per sample came from amplifying reference gene primers. Profiled with immunoSEQ multiplex PCR; TCRdb holds only in-frame clones, not every one. That table gives V, J and clone size, and the DNA gave D and trimming. The sample records under 200,000 clones, 60% to 85% being singletons. The sample comprised peripheral blood. The TCR sequence derives from a man between 65 and 85 years old with acute or convalescent COVID-19. V usage is TRBV7-3 and J usage is TRBJ2-1; 8 bases map to TRBD1. The CDR3 region has the DNA TGTGCCAGCAGCCCAGGGGGCTGGTCCTACAATGAGCAGTTCTTC. It yields the protein CASSPGGWSYNEQFF.